One TCR beta chain is described in this entry. Its antigen is currently unknown. Normal lung was sampled as far from the tumour as possible, at least 3 cm. Germline V CDR1 and CDR2: MNHNS, SASEGT. Germline trimming cut 2 bases from V and 4 bases from J; bases unmatched to any gene: 11. The CDR3 runs to 17 residues. Method: immunoSEQ multiplex PCR; TCRdb's copy keeps in-frame clones and lacks some. The data hold under 6,000 clones, with roughly 88% observed a single time. The entry originates in a study of immune cell composition in non-small cell lung cancer. Study-level points and caveats: Shared sequences between tumour-reactive and dominant in vivo clones were not proven.

This rearrangement joins TRBV6-1 to TRBJ1-2, with 9 bases identical to TRBD1. The sequenced sample was non-adjacent lung tissue. This TCR derives from a human donor with non-small cell lung cancer. Some clones in this sample may be carry-over from other donors' samples. This CDR3 reads CASSEPGQGLLVYGYTF. The CDR3 DNA reads TGTGCCAGCAGTGAACCGGGACAGGGACTACTCGTCTATGGCTACACCTTC.